The clone carrying this T cell receptor (beta chain) was recorded at least ten times. The sample comes from a study of low-dose radiotherapy and immunotherapy resistance in tumors. Study information: Cohort 1 was given 0.5 Gy per fraction every 2 weeks, for 6.5 Gy total.

Germline values: CDR1 MNHEY, CDR2 SVGEGT. The ends lost 7 bases at V and 2 bases at J; junction bases unmatched: 5. The CDR3 sequence is 14 residues long. TRAV and TRBV primers primed cDNA for both TCRalpha and TCRbeta. A constant-region primer paired with the V-primer adapter amplified TCRs over about 19 PCR cycles. TCRdb reprocessed the reads with MiXCR, giving one entry per CDR3 protein. The sample includes roughly 39,000 distinct CDR3 sequences, around 30% seen only once; the top ten take 3.7%. Time point: before trial treatment. J is TRBJ2-1 and V is TRBV6-2 or TRBV6-3; 7 bases fit TRBD2. This clonotype was obtained from a male donor with gallbladder cancer. The sample here was PBMCs, taken before treatment. The CDR3 nucleotides are TGTGCCAGCAATCCAGCGGGGACCTACAATGAGCAGTTCTTC. Protein sequence: CASNPAGTYNEQFF.